This TCR beta chain is from a study of T cells in Graves' hyperthyroidism and ophthalmopathy. This clonotype was counted many times. PBMCs stemmed from around 10 ml fresh peripheral blood. Authors of the study amplified TCR beta CDR3 regions from RNA transcripts. The primer set for the first-round RT-PCR of the TCR CDR3 was HTBI. TCRdb used MiXCR to reprocess the multiplex PCR reads, holding one entry per CDR3 protein. The repertoire holds about 180,000 distinct CDR3 sequences, with over 15% as singletons. The sequenced sample consisted of blood. The clonotype comes from a woman aged 50 to 60 with Graves' hyperthyroidism.

In DNA form, the CDR3 reads TGTGCCAGCAAAACCCAGCGGGGTAGGCGGTGGTGGGCCAATGAGCAGTTCTTC. This gives the protein CASKTQRGRRWWANEQFF. The V gene is TRBV11-2, the J gene TRBJ2-1, with 7 bases aligning to TRBD2. The V gene end was trimmed by 7 bases and the J gene end by 6 bases; junction bases not matched to a gene: 21. Looked up from germline, CDR1 is SGHAT and CDR2 is FQNNGV. This CDR3 region has 18 residues.